The rows below give T cell receptor beta chains drawn from one sample of a study of identical twins. TCRdb processed the 5' RACE reads anew with MiXCR; each CDR3 protein has one entry. The table records approximately 500,000 distinct CDR3 sequences, 15% of them present only once. These records were also assigned to another study, of yellow fever vaccine responses in identical twins.

What was sequenced was CD4+ T cells sorted from blood. The source of these receptors is a woman under 30 in good health. Both conserved end residues are part of each CDR3. A D gene is named only where the DNA matches it firmly. A clone size is listed for some rows: how often the clone was seen (once, few, many), or a class if it is expanded.

D	V	J	size	CDR3	DNA
TRBD1	TRBV5-1	TRBJ2-5	few	CASSLGTGSETQYF	TGCGCCAGCAGCTTGGGGACAGGGTCAGAGACCCAGTACTTC
TRBD2	TRBV5-1	TRBJ2-1	few	CASSLFPSGVTSSYNEQFF	TGCGCCAGCAGCTTGTTCCCTAGCGGGGTTACCAGCTCCTACAATGAGCAGTTCTTC
TRBD2	TRBV5-1	TRBJ2-3	NA	CASSLRLAGGVTDTQYF	TGCGCCAGCAGTTTGAGACTAGCGGGAGGGGTCACAGATACGCAGTATTTT
NA	TRBV3-1	TRBJ2-7	few	CASSRGTHGSYEQYF	TGTGCCAGCAGCCGGGGGACCCACGGCTCCTACGAGCAGTACTTC
NA	TRBV7-9	TRBJ2-3	NA	CASSLGSPPTDTQYF	TGTGCCAGCAGCTTGGGTTCTCCCCCCACAGATACGCAGTATTTT
NA	TRBV12-3/TRBV12-4	TRBJ2-5	NA	CASSPGTRTQKETQYF	TGTGCCAGCAGTCCCGGGACTCGCACGCAAAAAGAGACCCAGTACTTC
TRBD1	TRBV4-1	TRBJ2-5	NA	CASSHDREETQYF	TGCGCCAGCAGCCACGACAGGGAGGAGACCCAGTACTTC
NA	TRBV25-1	TRBJ2-7	few	CASSESLARGGEQYF	TGTGCCAGCAGTGAAAGTCTCGCCAGGGGCGGGGAGCAGTACTTC
NA	TRBV5-1	TRBJ2-2	few	CASSLNANTGELFF	TGCGCCAGCAGCTTAAACGCGAACACCGGGGAGCTGTTTTTT
TRBD1	TRBV4-1	TRBJ2-1	few	CASSPSLRGLYYNERFF	TGCGCCAGCAGCCCTTCCTTGAGGGGGCTCTATTACAATGAGCGGTTCTTC
TRBD2	TRBV3-1	TRBJ2-1	many	CASSQAPLAGTSYNEQFF	TGTGCCAGCAGCCAAGCCCCCCTAGCGGGCACCTCCTACAATGAGCAGTTCTTC
NA	TRBV27	TRBJ2-1	few	CASRISGNEQFF	TGTGCCAGCCGAATTAGCGGAAATGAGCAGTTCTTC
TRBD1	TRBV5-1	TRBJ1-1	many	CASSPGQAGTEAFF	TGCGCCAGCAGCCCCGGACAGGCGGGGACTGAAGCTTTCTTT